Below, 2 T cell receptor beta chains from the same sample are listed, as sequenced in a study of blood T cell repertoires in COVID-19. Clones were sequenced by immunoSEQ multiplex PCR, and TCRdb holds only the in-frame ones, with some missing. The table records around 300,000 clones, approximately 91% of them present only once. Input material: peripheral blood. The receptors were gathered from a middle-aged woman who had recovered from COVID-19.

The chain links TRBV28 to TRBJ1-3; D remains unclear. V was trimmed by 5 bases and J by 0 bases, leaving 17 bases between them. CDR3 length equals 17 residues. From germline, CDR1 is MDHEN and CDR2 SYDVKM. The DNA of the CDR3 is TGTGCCAGCAGTCCCTCCGAGGGTTTAGCCTCTGGAAACACCATATATTTT. It specifies CASSPSEGLASGNTIYF.

This chain uses TRBV6-1 with TRBJ2-1; the D gene is possibly TRBD2 (6 bases). The CDR3 consists of 16 residues. Trimming left V 1 base short and J 4 bases short, with 14 bases between. In germline, CDR1 is MNHNS, CDR2 SASEGT. The chain's CDR3 is CASSEVSSGLYNEQFF. Here the CDR3 DNA reads TGTGCCAGCAGTGAAGTAAGTAGCGGCCTTTACAATGAGCAGTTCTTC.